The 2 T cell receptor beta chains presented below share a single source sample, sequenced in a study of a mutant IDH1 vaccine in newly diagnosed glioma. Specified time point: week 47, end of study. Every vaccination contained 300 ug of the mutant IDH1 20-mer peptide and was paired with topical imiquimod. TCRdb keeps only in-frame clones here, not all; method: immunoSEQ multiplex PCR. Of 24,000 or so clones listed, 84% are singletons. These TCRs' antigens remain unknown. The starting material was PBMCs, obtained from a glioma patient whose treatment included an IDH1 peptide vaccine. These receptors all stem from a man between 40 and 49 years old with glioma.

CDR3 sequence: CASPLKGSENTGELFF. CDR3 DNA sequence: TGTGCCAGCCCCCTTAAGGGGAGCGAGAACACCGGGGAGCTGTTTTTT. V gene TRBV7-2 combines with J gene TRBJ2-2; the D gene could be TRBD1 or TRBD2 (5 bases each). This CDR3 is 16 amino acids long. V was shortened by 8 bases and J by 1 base, with 17 bases between the two germline ends. The germline CDR1 and CDR2 sequences are SGHTA and FQGNSA.

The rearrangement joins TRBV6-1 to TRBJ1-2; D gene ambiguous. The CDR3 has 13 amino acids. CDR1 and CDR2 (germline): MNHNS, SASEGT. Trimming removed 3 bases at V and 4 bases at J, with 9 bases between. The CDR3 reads CASSDWLAYGYTF. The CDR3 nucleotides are TGTGCCAGCAGTGATTGGCTAGCCTATGGCTACACCTTC.